Below are 7 T cell receptor beta chains sequenced from a single sample in a study of ipilimumab plus nivolumab after autologous stem cell transplantation. Here immunoSEQ multiplex PCR was the method, and the copy in TCRdb shows in-frame clones only, minus some. The table lists under 15,000 clones, around 63% of them singletons. This specimen was PBMCs, taken in a trial of ipilimumab plus nivolumab as post-transplant consolidation. These receptor sequences come from a male donor with diffuse large B-cell lymphoma.

This chain's CDR3 is CSADLNNEQFF. The CDR3 nucleotides read TGCAGTGCTGATCTAAACAATGAGCAGTTCTTC. The genes are TRBV20-1 and TRBJ2-1; unclear D gene. CDR1 is DFQATT and CDR2 is SNEGSKA in the germline V gene (reference sequence). Trimming shortened V by 5 bases and J by 5 bases, and 7 bases separated the two germline ends. The CDR3 totals 11 residues.

This chain links TRBV4-1 with TRBJ1-4; D might be TRBD1 (5 bases). The V gene's germline CDR1 is MGHRA and CDR2 YSYEKL. This CDR3 has 16 residues. Deletions cut 1 base from V and 5 bases from J, with 14 bases between. CDR3 nucleotides: TGCGCCAGCAGCCAAGTTCATGGGGGTGGAAATGAAAAACTGTTTTTT. Translated, it gives CASSQVHGGGNEKLFF.

The V call is TRBV7-9, the J call TRBJ2-7; perhaps TRBD2 as D (5 bases). V was cut by 0 bases and J by 3 bases, with 15 bases left in between. CDR3 length equals 16 residues. The germline CDR1 and CDR2 sequences are SEHNR and FQNEAQ (reference sequence). The CDR3: CASSLADFGLDYEQYF. The CDR3 region has the DNA TGTGCCAGCAGCTTAGCCGACTTTGGACTCGACTACGAGCAGTACTTC.

The J gene is TRBJ1-1, the V gene TRBV5-1, with a possible D match to TRBD1 (5 bases). The germline CDR1 and CDR2 sequences are SGHRS and YFSETQ. V dropped 0 bases and J dropped 3 bases, with 12 bases sitting between them. The CDR3 runs to 15 residues. The CDR3 DNA reads as TGCGCCAGCAGCTTGGGGGACGGAGGGGACACTGAAGCTTTCTTT. Translating it yields CASSLGDGGDTEAFF.

The chain links TRBV5-1 to TRBJ2-1; 9 nucleotides agree with TRBD1. V was pared by 5 bases and J by 6 bases, with 3 bases of the junction left unmatched. Germline values: CDR1 SGHRS, CDR2 YFSETQ. There are 13 residues in the CDR3. This CDR3 is CASSGQGINEQFF. In DNA, the CDR3 is TGCGCCAGCAGTGGACAGGGGATCAATGAGCAGTTCTTC.

V and J are TRBV12-5 and TRBJ2-2, with D tentatively TRBD1 (6 bases). V lost 7 bases, J lost 5 bases, and 17 bases lay in between. The CDR3 contains 15 residues. CDR1 and CDR2 (germline): LGHNT, FRNRAP. The CDR3 loop reads CASVGTSGGTGELFF. The CDR3 DNA sequence: TGTGCTAGTGTTGGGACATCCGGTGGGACCGGGGAGCTGTTTTTT.

In DNA form, the CDR3 reads TGCGCCAGCAGCTCCCTGCCTGGCCGTGGAAACACCATATATTTT. Translating it yields CASSSLPGRGNTIYF. This chain links TRBV5-1 with TRBJ1-3, with D uncertain. The CDR3 contains 15 residues. Per germline, CDR1 SGHRS and CDR2 YFSETQ. Trimming shortened V by 3 bases and J by 3 bases, and 13 bases separated the two germline ends.